Listed below are T cell receptor beta chains from one sample, sequenced in a study of blood T cell repertoires in COVID-19. Sequencing used immunoSEQ multiplex PCR; TCRdb keeps in-frame clones, though not all of them. The sample includes about 200,000 clones, approximately 84% of them seen just once. Sample: peripheral blood. These TCRs come from a woman between 65 and 79 years old with active or convalescent COVID-19. Each CDR3 is given without its conserved first and last residue.

V gene	J gene	CDR3 protein
TRBV18	TRBJ1-1	ASTTGTGGNEAF
TRBV5-1	TRBJ2-5	ASTRGYHETQY
TRBV19	TRBJ1-5	ASSTDRGGGQPQH
TRBV4-1	TRBJ2-5	ASSQKGGGWRETQY
TRBV3-1/TRBV3-2	TRBJ1-5	ASSPRGVRNQPQH
TRBV7-2	TRBJ1-2	ASSLGTGNYGYT
TRBV29-1	TRBJ2-7	SVVASGRYEQY
TRBV2	TRBJ1-4	ASSESITGTGGEKLF
TRBV27	TRBJ2-1	ASSLSRSGGHSYNEQF
TRBV7-2	TRBJ2-2	ASSPEGTAISTGELF
TRBV11-1	TRBJ1-2	ASSPTGGGYYGYT
TRBV27	TRBJ2-1	ASSSSPRLAHNEQF
TRBV11-2	TRBJ2-7	ASSLGFRGYEQY
TRBV7-9	TRBJ1-3	ASSLGTGIGPLSGNTIY
TRBV6-2/TRBV6-3	TRBJ2-1	ASSYSVASGSSNEQF
TRBV27	TRBJ2-7	ASSLTGQGSYEQY
TRBV20-1	TRBJ1-2	RGRGYT
TRBV10-1	TRBJ2-1	ASKLAGGPGEQF
TRBV5-1	TRBJ2-6	ASSKQTGGSGANVLT
TRBV5-3	TRBJ2-1	ARSPGQGVRDEQF
TRBV18	TRBJ2-5	ASSRGTETQY
TRBV6-5	TRBJ1-6	ASSSATGRALH
TRBV18	TRBJ1-2	ASSLRTVGGGYT
TRBV7-3	TRBJ2-3	ASSLSGGPSSQY
TRBV2	TRBJ2-5	ASRGRSQETQY
TRBV28	TRBJ2-2	ASSRLAGGPGELF
TRBV4-1	TRBJ2-1	ASSQDLLAGGIGNEQF
TRBV28	TRBJ2-7	ASSSLYEQY
TRBV2	TRBJ2-7	ASVPGTTYEQY
TRBV7-8	TRBJ2-2	ASSSTSRGTGELF
TRBV2	TRBJ2-2	ASSQGNTNTGELF
TRBV19	TRBJ1-1	ASSMGLFEAF
TRBV11-2	TRBJ2-5	ASSPRLGYGETQY
TRBV24-1	TRBJ2-3	ATSDAPGTGIDTQY
TRBV19	TRBJ1-5	ASSYTDNQPQH
TRBV14	TRBJ2-7	ASSPGQGREQY
TRBV5-6	TRBJ2-5	ATGRGSSGETQY
TRBV27	TRBJ1-5	ASSLSSRQPQH
TRBV15	TRBJ1-5	ATSRGTVYSNQPQH
TRBV4-1	TRBJ1-1	ASSQDGQGGLGAF
TRBV18	TRBJ2-5	ASSPRLAGFQETQY
TRBV5-8	TRBJ2-7	ASSLMGLAGAYEQY
TRBV5-5	TRBJ2-4	ASSSSPLQGTAKNIQY
TRBV5-4	TRBJ2-2	ASGGTSGRKEVGELF
TRBV21-1	TRBJ2-3	ATSSGTSTDTQY
TRBV19	TRBJ2-3	ASRALSTDTQY
TRBV4-1	TRBJ2-7	ASSLYSGQDYEQY
TRBV5-4	TRBJ2-1	ASSLGTISGRADEQF